The 28 T cell receptor beta chains below come from one sample, sequenced in a study of T-cell reconstitution after alpha-beta-depleted transplantation in children. Unique molecular identifiers were used to barcode this TCRbeta library. MiXCR, run by TCRdb on the PCR reads, gives a single entry per CDR3 protein. Of about 580,000 distinct CDR3 sequences in the sample, 23% were seen once. This specimen was PBMCs, mostly from graft donor cells, taken 360 days after TCRalphabeta/CD19-depleted stem cell transplant. All receptors derive from a boy under two years old who had a stem cell transplant for acute myeloid leukemia, so the T cells may come from the graft donor.

The CDR3: CASSLAGDRVYNEQFF. CDR3 coding DNA: TGCGCCAGCAGCCTTGCTGGGGACAGGGTTTACAATGAGCAGTTCTTC. The V and J genes are TRBV5-1 and TRBJ2-1; the match to TRBD1 covers 9 bases. This CDR3 has 16 amino acids. The V gene's germline CDR1 is SGHRS and CDR2 YFSETQ. J was trimmed by 4 bases and V by 4 bases; bases with no gene match: 9.

The chain combines TRBV12-3 or TRBV12-4 with TRBJ1-3; D remains ambiguous. The CDR3 has 14 amino acids. V was clipped by 7 bases and J by 0 bases, with 10 bases between them. This CDR3 reads CASTSGISGNTIYF. CDR3 in DNA: TGTGCCAGCACCTCCGGGATCTCTGGAAACACCATATATTTT.

This clonotype came up many times. The rearrangement uses TRBV12-3 or TRBV12-4 and TRBJ2-2, with 8 bases matching TRBD1. This CDR3 has 17 residues. V lost 3 bases, J lost 10 bases, and 16 bases stayed unmatched. The CDR3 region has the DNA TGTGCCAGCAGTTTGTCCCCTTTGGACAGGGAATATCAGGAGCTGTTTTTT. Translating it yields CASSLSPLDREYQELFF.

This clonotype was found a few times. The rearrangement links TRBV15 to TRBJ2-1; TRBD2 is a possible D gene (6 bases). The CDR3 length is 18 residues. Germline CDR1 is LNHNV and CDR2 is YYDKDF (reference sequence). Deletions cut 2 bases from V and 3 bases from J, with 20 bases between. CDR3 sequence reads: CATSRPVLRGTNYNEQFF. The CDR3 DNA follows: TGTGCCACCAGCAGACCTGTTTTGCGGGGAACGAACTACAATGAGCAGTTCTTC. Combining the CDR3 with reference TRBV15 and TRBJ2-1 gives the whole variable domain DAMVIQNPRYQVTQFGKPVTLSCSQTLNHNVMYWYQQKSSQAPKLLFHYYDKDFNNEADTPDNFQSRRPNTSFCFLDIRSPGLGDTAMYLCATSRPVLRGTNYNEQFFGPGTRLTVL.

In regard to this clonotype: Here the CDR3 omits its conserved ending phenylalanine or tryptophan, so a read error is the likely source. The chain has TRBV12-3 or TRBV12-4 and TRBJ2-7; D gene unclear. V lost 6 bases, J lost 2 bases, and 5 bases lay in between. CDR3 length: 11 amino acids. DNA of the CDR3: TGTGCCAGCAGCACAGCCTACGAGCAGTACCTC. Translated: CASSTAYEQYL.

This chain links TRBV7-9 with TRBJ2-7; D remains unclear. The germline V gene encodes CDR1 SEHNR and CDR2 FQNEAQ (reference sequence). The CDR3 spans 13 residues. V lost 7 bases, J lost 2 bases, and 12 bases lay in between. The CDR3 DNA is TGTGCCAGCACATCACCGGGCACCTACGAGCAGTACTTC. It codes for CASTSPGTYEQYF.

This clonotype turned up a few times. The J gene is TRBJ2-5, the V gene TRBV20-1, with TRBD2 as a possible D gene (5 bases). Germline CDR1 DFQATT, CDR2 SNEGSKA (reference sequence). This CDR3 is 13 amino acids long. Trimming took 3 bases from V and 4 from J, leaving 12 bases between them. CDR3 loop: CSASMSRGETQYF. CDR3 nucleotide sequence: TGCAGTGCTAGTATGAGCCGGGGAGAGACCCAGTACTTC.

V is TRBV6-5 and J is TRBJ2-1, with D hard to call. Trimming left V 4 bases short and J 9 bases short, with 10 bases between. The germline gives CDR1 MNHEY, CDR2 SVGAGI. The CDR3 consists of 12 residues. DNA of the CDR3: TGTGCCAGCAGTTCTATAGTGTCTGAGCAGTTCTTC. This encodes CASSSIVSEQFF.

This clonotype has a handful of counts. The chain combines TRBV10-3 with TRBJ2-7; D unresolved. CDR1 is ENHRY and CDR2 is SYGVKD in the germline V gene. CDR3 size: 16 residues. The V end was cut by 0 bases, the J end by 0 bases, with 12 bases between. CDR3 residues: CAISESGRPSSYEQYF. The CDR3 DNA reads as TGTGCCATCAGTGAGTCGGGCAGGCCAAGCTCCTACGAGCAGTACTTC.

This chain links TRBV20-1 with TRBJ2-3; D is ambiguous. The CDR3 runs to 13 residues. V lost 3 bases, J lost 3 bases, and 10 bases lay in between. Germline V gene sequence: CDR1 DFQATT, CDR2 SNEGSKA (reference sequence). The CDR3 sequence is CSARLQATDTQYF. CDR3 nucleotide sequence: TGCAGTGCTAGGCTTCAGGCGACAGATACGCAGTATTTT.

This rearrangement joins TRBV6-5 to TRBJ1-4; TRBD1 might be the D (6 bases). The CDR3 runs to 15 residues. Per the germline V gene, CDR1 is MNHEY and CDR2 is SVGAGI. V shed 2 bases and J shed 8 bases, with 15 bases lying between them. In DNA form, the CDR3 reads TGTGCCAGCAGTTACATGGGGGCCGGTCCAGAAAAACTGTTTTTT. This translates into CASSYMGAGPEKLFF.

This clonotype was recorded at least ten times. The gene calls are TRBV11-2 and TRBJ2-4; unclear D gene. The CDR3 covers 16 residues. The V and J ends lost 1 base and 0 bases respectively, with 10 bases between them. Germline V gives CDR1 SGHAT, CDR2 FQNNGV. This CDR3 is CASSLVPTLAKNIQYF. In nucleotides, the CDR3 is TGTGCCAGCAGCTTAGTCCCTACTCTAGCCAAAAACATTCAGTACTTC.

This clonotype was counted between two and nine times. The genes are TRBV20-1 and TRBJ1-1, with D perhaps matching TRBD1 (5 bases). This CDR3 contains 14 residues. V lost 3 bases, J lost 6 bases, and 17 bases lay in between. CDR1 is DFQATT, CDR2 SNEGSKA, per germline (reference sequence). This chain's CDR3 is CSARVPGSAPEAFF. CDR3 bases: TGCAGTGCTAGGGTTCCAGGGTCAGCCCCTGAAGCTTTCTTT.

This chain links TRBV6-1 with TRBJ2-1; D is perhaps TRBD2 (5 bases). Germline CDR1 is MNHNS and CDR2 is SASEGT. Trimming took off 7 bases at V and 0 bases at J, with 13 bases between the two ends. The CDR3 consists of 15 residues. In DNA, the CDR3 is TGTGCCAGCAACCCTCGGGAAAGCTCCTACAATGAGCAGTTCTTC. This codes for CASNPRESSYNEQFF.

This clonotype has only a few counts. The chain has TRBV7-2 and TRBJ2-3; 15 nucleotides agree with TRBD2. Germline lookup yields CDR1 SGHTA and CDR2 FQGNSA. Germline trimming cut 5 bases from V and 4 bases from J; bases unmatched to any gene: 7. CDR3 length: 17 amino acids. CDR3 protein: CASSLGLAGGPPDTQYF. The CDR3 region has the DNA TGTGCCAGCAGCCTCGGACTAGCGGGGGGGCCCCCAGATACGCAGTATTTT. Drawing the rest from reference TRBV7-2 and TRBJ2-3, the complete variable domain is GAGVSQSPSNKVTEKGKDVELRCDPISGHTALYWYRQSLGQGLEFLIYFQGNSAPDKSGLPSDRFSAERTGGSVSTLTIQRTQQEDSAVYLCASSLGLAGGPPDTQYFGPGTRLTVL.

CDR3 bases: TGTGCCAGCAGCTTGCGACCGCCGGGAAGCGGGGAGCTGTTTTTT. As protein: CASSLRPPGSGELFF. The chain is built from TRBV7-7 and TRBJ2-2, with D perhaps matching TRBD2 (5 bases). Germline-derived CDR1 and CDR2 are SSHAT and FNYEAQ (reference sequence). V lost 3 bases and J 7 bases, leaving 15 bases between the germline ends. This CDR3 comprises 15 residues. The full variable domain, completed using reference TRBV7-7 and TRBJ2-2, is GAGVSQSPRYKVTKRGQDVTLRCDPISSHATLYWYQQALGQGPEFLTYFNYEAQPDKSGLPSDRFSAERPEGSISTLTIQRTEQRDSAMYRCASSLRPPGSGELFFGEGSRLTVL.

This clonotype was recorded many times. The J gene is TRBJ2-7, the V gene TRBV11-2; 9 nucleotides align to TRBD2. Trimming took 3 bases from V and 3 from J; bases not matched to a gene: 3. Germline CDR1 SGHAT, CDR2 FQNNGV. CDR3 length equals 14 residues. The CDR3 protein is CASSFSSGNYEQYV. For the CDR3, the DNA is TGTGCCAGCAGCTTTTCTAGCGGGAACTACGAGCAGTACGTC.

The rearrangement links TRBV5-1 to TRBJ1-2, with D possibly matching TRBD1 (6 bases). The V end was cut by 4 bases, the J end by 4 bases, with 14 bases between. CDR3 length: 14 residues. Looked up from germline, CDR1 is SGHRS and CDR2 is YFSETQ. This CDR3 is CASSALQGGYGYTF. CDR3 nucleotide sequence: TGCGCCAGCAGCGCCTTACAGGGCGGCTATGGCTACACCTTC.

The chain combines TRBV20-1 with TRBJ2-3; TRBD1 matches at 12 bases. Per the germline V gene, CDR1 is DFQATT and CDR2 is SNEGSKA (reference sequence). The CDR3 runs to 15 residues. V was pared by 4 bases and J by 4 bases, with 6 bases of the junction left unmatched. The CDR3 spells CSANRGTGGADTQYF. CDR3 nucleotide sequence: TGCAGTGCTAACCGAGGGACAGGGGGCGCAGATACGCAGTATTTT.

The genes are TRBV20-1 and TRBJ2-3; 10 bases align to TRBD2. Germline V gene sequence: CDR1 DFQATT, CDR2 SNEGSKA (reference sequence). The CDR3 covers 20 residues. V shed 0 bases, J shed 0 bases, and the junction held 15 bases outside the gene matches. The CDR3 reads CSARDPQPSGGAISTDTQYF. The CDR3 bases are TGCAGTGCTAGAGATCCCCAACCTAGCGGGGGCGCTATTAGCACAGATACGCAGTATTTT.

In this sample, this clonotype turned up a few times. V usage is TRBV18 and J usage is TRBJ2-3; D may be TRBD1 (7 bases). CDR1 is KGHSH, CDR2 LQKENI, per germline. The V end was cut by 0 bases, the J end by 7 bases, with 17 bases between. The length of the CDR3 is 16 residues. CDR3 region: CASSPPGGAGHNTQYF. The CDR3 coding sequence is TGTGCCAGCTCACCACCAGGGGGCGCGGGGCATAATACGCAGTATTTT.

The chain uses TRBV29-1 and TRBJ1-2; D call uncertain. This CDR3 has 13 residues. Deletions cut 2 bases from V and 3 bases from J, with 10 bases between. CDR1 is SQVTM, CDR2 ANQGSEA, per germline. CDR3 DNA: TGCAGCGTTGAAAAGCCTGGGTACTATGGCTACACCTTC. Protein product: CSVEKPGYYGYTF.

This clonotype was seen a handful of times. V gene TRBV9 combines with J gene TRBJ2-1, with D maybe TRBD1 (9 bases). Trimming removed 3 bases from V and 6 bases from J, with 22 bases in between. The CDR3 loop spans 17 amino acids. Germline V gene sequence: CDR1 SGDLS, CDR2 YYNGEE. The CDR3 DNA follows: TGTGCCAGCAGCGCTGGCGGGAGGACAGGGGTAGGCAATGAGCAGTTCTTC. It codes for CASSAGGRTGVGNEQFF.

V usage is TRBV6-5 and J usage is TRBJ2-3; D is uncertain. The germline V gene has CDR1 MNHEY and CDR2 SVGAGI. The CDR3 consists of 17 residues. V was shortened by 0 bases and J by 0 bases, with 13 bases between the two germline ends. The chain's CDR3 is CASSYSAGLFSTDTQYF. The CDR3 region has the DNA TGTGCCAGCAGTTACTCCGCTGGCCTATTTAGCACAGATACGCAGTATTTT.

This clonotype was recorded many times. The chain uses TRBV7-9 and TRBJ1-6; no clear D. CDR1 is SEHNR, CDR2 FQNEAQ, per germline (reference sequence). Between the trimmed V and J ends, which lost 1 base and 1 base, there was a span of 2 bases. The CDR3 sequence is 14 residues long. The CDR3 DNA sequence: TGTGCCAGCAGCTTAGATTCCTATAATTCACCCCTCCACTTT. Translating it yields CASSLDSYNSPLHF.

The chain has TRBV10-3 and TRBJ2-1; TRBD2 aligns across 8 bases. Germline CDR1 and CDR2: ENHRY and SYGVKD. CDR3 length equals 14 residues. J gave up 8 bases and V 5 bases, and 8 bases lay outside the gene matches. The CDR3 nucleotides read TGTGCCATCAGTTCTGGGACTAGGGGGTATGAGCAGTTCTTC. Translating gives CAISSGTRGYEQFF.

This clonotype was picked up a small number of times. This chain joins TRBV28 and TRBJ2-7; 9 bases map to TRBD1. Germline values: CDR1 MDHEN, CDR2 SYDVKM. V trimming: 9 bases; J trimming: 2 bases; junction bases outside the gene matches: 8. The CDR3 contains 14 residues. The CDR3 DNA follows: TGTGCCAGTCGCGGGACAGGGTCGACCTACGAGCAGTACGTC. Its translation: CASRGTGSTYEQYV.

This clonotype was seen many times. The rearrangement uses TRBV12-3 or TRBV12-4 and TRBJ2-1; D may be TRBD2 (5 bases). Trimming took 3 bases from V and 9 from J, leaving 12 bases between them. This CDR3 has 13 residues. CDR3 loop: CASSFGLASEQFF. CDR3 in DNA: TGTGCCAGCAGTTTTGGGCTAGCTAGTGAGCAGTTCTTC.